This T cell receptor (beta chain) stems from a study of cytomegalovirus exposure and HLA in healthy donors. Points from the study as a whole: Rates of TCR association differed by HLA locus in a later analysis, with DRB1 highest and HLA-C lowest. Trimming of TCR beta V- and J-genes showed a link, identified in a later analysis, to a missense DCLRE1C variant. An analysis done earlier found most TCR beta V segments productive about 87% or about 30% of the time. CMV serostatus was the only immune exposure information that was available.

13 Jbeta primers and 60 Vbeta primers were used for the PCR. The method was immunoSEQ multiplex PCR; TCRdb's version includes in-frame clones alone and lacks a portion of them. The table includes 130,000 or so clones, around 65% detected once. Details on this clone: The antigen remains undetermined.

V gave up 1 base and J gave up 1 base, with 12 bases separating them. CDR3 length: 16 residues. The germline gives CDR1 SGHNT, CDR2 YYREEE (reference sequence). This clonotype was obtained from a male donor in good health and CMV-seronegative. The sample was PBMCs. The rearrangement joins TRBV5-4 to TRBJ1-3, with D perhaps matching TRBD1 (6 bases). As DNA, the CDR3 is TGTGCCAGCAGCTTGAAACAGGGTTTTTCTGGAAACACCATATATTTT. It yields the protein CASSLKQGFSGNTIYF. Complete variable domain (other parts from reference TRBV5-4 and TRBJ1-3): ETGVTQSPTHLIKTRGQQVTLRCSSQSGHNTVSWYQQALGQGPQFIFQYYREEENGRGNFPPRFSGLQFPNYSSELNVNALELDDSALYLCASSLKQGFSGNTIYFGEGSWLTVV.